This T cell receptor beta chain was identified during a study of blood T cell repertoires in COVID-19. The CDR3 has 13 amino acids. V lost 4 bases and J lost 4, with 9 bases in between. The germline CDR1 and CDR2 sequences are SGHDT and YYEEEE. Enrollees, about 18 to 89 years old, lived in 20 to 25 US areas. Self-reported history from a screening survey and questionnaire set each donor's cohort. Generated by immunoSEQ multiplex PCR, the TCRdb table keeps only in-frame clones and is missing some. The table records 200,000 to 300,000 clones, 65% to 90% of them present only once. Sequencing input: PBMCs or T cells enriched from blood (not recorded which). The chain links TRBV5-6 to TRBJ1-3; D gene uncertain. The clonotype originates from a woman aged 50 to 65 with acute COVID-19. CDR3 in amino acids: CASSVLRGNTIYF. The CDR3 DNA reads TGTGCCAGCAGCGTCTTGCGGGGAAACACCATATATTTT.